This is a list of T cell receptor beta chains from one sample in a study of blood T cell repertoires in COVID-19. The method was immunoSEQ multiplex PCR; TCRdb's version includes in-frame clones alone and lacks a portion of them. This table has 100,000 to 120,000 clones, 72% appearing once. The sequenced sample was peripheral blood. The source of these receptors is an older woman with acute or convalescent COVID-19. The CDR3 runs from the conserved cysteine through the conserved F or W. A D gene is named only where the DNA matches it firmly. Not all rows give a size; the values are once, few, many and, for expanded clones, a class.

V gene	J gene	clone size	D gene	CDR3 DNA	CDR3 protein
TRBV9	TRBJ2-1	.	TRBD2	TGTGCCAGCAGCACCGCTAGCGGCCTCTCCTACAATGAGCAGTTCTTC	CASSTASGLSYNEQFF
TRBV10-1	TRBJ1-1	once	.	TGCGCCAGCAGGGGGACATTGAACACTGAAGCTTTCTTT	CASRGTLNTEAFF
TRBV27	TRBJ2-3	.	TRBD1	TGTGCCAGCCGACAGGGGTCCACAGATACGCAGTATTTT	CASRQGSTDTQYF
TRBV3-1/TRBV3-2	TRBJ1-1	.	.	TGTGCCAGCAGCCAAGATCGGACCAGGGGTAATGCGAACACTGAAGCTTTCTTT	CASSQDRTRGNANTEAFF
TRBV14	TRBJ1-6	.	.	TGTGCCAGCAGCCAAGATAGAGGTTATTCACCCCTCCACTTT	CASSQDRGYSPLHF
TRBV5-1	TRBJ1-1	.	.	TGCGCCAGCAGCCTCGGACAGACTGAAGCTTTCTTT	CASSLGQTEAFF
TRBV7-9	TRBJ2-2	.	TRBD1	TGTGCCAGCAGCTCATGGACAGGGGGCGCCGGGGAGCTGTTTTTT	CASSSWTGGAGELFF
TRBV10-3	TRBJ1-5	.	.	TGTGCCATCAGTGAGGCAGGAAGAGGGTCCAATCAGCCCCAGCATTTT	CAISEAGRGSNQPQHF
TRBV6-5	TRBJ1-2	.	TRBD1	TGTGCCAGCAGGACATCGGGACAGCCGGACTATGGCTACACCTTC	CASRTSGQPDYGYTF
TRBV6-2/TRBV6-3	TRBJ1-5	.	.	TGTGCCAGCAGTCGCCTAGGACAGCGTGGACAGCCCCAGCATTTT	CASSRLGQRGQPQHF